Here is one T cell receptor (beta chain) with its context. Authors' methods: Reference gene primer amplification yielded estimated nucleated cell counts. Produced via immunoSEQ multiplex PCR; TCRdb's table is partial and in-frame only. Clone size and the V and J calls come from that table; the DNA yielded D and trimming. The sample holds 250,000 or so clones, approximately 80% seen once. This sample was taken from a study of blood T cell repertoires in COVID-19. About the research overall: The study drew acute and convalescent COVID-19 samples from the United States, Italy and Spain. T cells, B-cell-depleted T cells, or PBMCs supplied cDNA or gDNA.

CDR3 size: 17 residues. From germline, CDR1 is LGHDT and CDR2 YNNKEL (reference sequence). V was clipped by 2 bases and J by 4 bases; unmatched bases: 12. The sample was peripheral blood. The clonotype was recovered from a woman older than 75 with acute or convalescent COVID-19. This sequence joins TRBV3-1 (or the pseudogene TRBV3-2) and TRBJ2-3; the match to TRBD2 covers 7 bases. The chain's CDR3 is CASSQTRGGSISDTQYF. DNA for the CDR3: TGTGCCAGCAGCCAAACAAGGGGCGGGAGTATCTCAGATACGCAGTATTTT.